The present entry profiles one T cell receptor (beta chain) with its context. These data belong to a study of blood T cell repertoires in COVID-19. Overall study context: T cells, B-cell-depleted T cells, or PBMCs provided the cDNA or gDNA that served as material.

Original processing methods: Estimation of nucleated cell counts relied on the amplification of reference gene primers. Assay used: immunoSEQ multiplex PCR; TCRdb lists only in-frame clones, some missing. The V and J calls and clone size come from that table; D and trimming were worked out from the DNA. The sample lists some 150,000 clones, under 85% seen once, with roughly 8.3% in the top ten. V gave up 3 bases and J gave up 4 bases, with 18 bases separating them. CDR1 is SEHNR and CDR2 is FQNEAQ in the germline V gene (reference sequence). The CDR3 covers 17 residues. This TCR came from a woman older than 75 in a cohort sampled during active or convalescent COVID-19. The sequenced material came from peripheral blood. The genes are TRBV7-9 and TRBJ1-4; weak D call: TRBD1 (5 bases). CDR3 sequence (DNA): TGTGCCAGCAGCTTCCTGGGGCAGGGACTATTTAATGAAAAACTGTTTTTT. This translates into CASSFLGQGLFNEKLFF.